Listed here are 31 T cell receptor beta chains from one sample, sequenced in a study of response to subunit inactivated influenza vaccine. TCRdb re-called the RT-PCR reads through MiXCR, storing one row per CDR3 protein. This repertoire shows more than 700,000 distinct CDR3 sequences, roughly 20% found once; its top ten account for roughly 10%. The sequences come from PBMCs from blood, collected around 5 days after vaccination. Receptors originate from a middle-aged man who received an inactivated influenza vaccine.

This clonotype was seen a handful of times. This chain links TRBV20-1 with TRBJ1-1, with D tentatively TRBD1 (6 bases). The V end was cut by 6 bases, the J end by 7 bases, with 15 bases between. The CDR3 totals 12 residues. Germline CDR1 is DFQATT and CDR2 is SNEGSKA (reference sequence). The CDR3 sequence is CSANTGKGEAFF. CDR3 nucleotides: TGCAGTGCCAACACAGGGAAGGGTGAAGCTTTCTTT.

In this sample, this clonotype turned up a few times. This chain uses TRBV7-2 with TRBJ2-1; a possible D gene is TRBD2 (6 bases). The V gene lost 1 base and the J gene lost 4 bases, with 17 bases spanning the gap. Germline V gene sequence: CDR1 SGHTA, CDR2 FQGNSA. This CDR3 region has 17 residues. CDR3 protein: CASSLVASSGRYNEQFF. CDR3 DNA sequence: TGTGCCAGCAGCTTAGTGGCTAGCTCGGGGAGGTACAATGAGCAGTTCTTC.

The table lists this clonotype with many counts. The chain couples TRBV28 to TRBJ2-2; the match to TRBD2 covers 11 bases. V gave up 5 bases and J gave up 7 bases; unmatched junction bases: 12. The CDR3 length is 17 residues. Looked up from germline, CDR1 is MDHEN and CDR2 is SYDVKM. The CDR3 sequence: CASSDSDRGLAGGELFF. CDR3 nucleotide sequence: TGTGCCAGCAGTGATAGCGACCGCGGACTAGCGGGCGGGGAGCTGTTTTTT.

The DNA of the CDR3 is TGTGCCAGCATTTTCCAACCCAGGGTCTCTGGAAACACCATATATTTT. Translated, it gives CASIFQPRVSGNTIYF. The chain couples TRBV12-3 or TRBV12-4 to TRBJ1-3, with TRBD1 as a possible D gene (5 bases). This CDR3 contains 16 residues. V lost 7 bases and J 0 bases, leaving 16 bases between the germline ends.

This clonotype was seen a handful of times. The rearrangement links TRBV6-5 to TRBJ1-6; D is undetermined. Per the germline V gene, CDR1 is MNHEY and CDR2 is SVGAGI. Trimming shortened V by 1 base and J by 7 bases, and 8 bases separated the two germline ends. The CDR3 runs to 14 residues. CDR3 bases: TGTGCCAGCAGTTACTTCCAGATGAATTCACCCCTCCACTTT. Translating it yields CASSYFQMNSPLHF.

This clonotype was detected many times. V gene TRBV11-1 combines with J gene TRBJ2-1, with TRBD2 matching 8 bases. The CDR3 has 15 amino acids. Germline V gives CDR1 SGHAT, CDR2 FQDESV (reference sequence). Trimming at V came to 8 bases and at J to 0 bases, leaving 6 bases not matched to a gene. The CDR3 protein is CASRLAGSSYNEQFF. CDR3 nucleotides: TGTGCCAGCCGTTTAGCGGGGAGCTCCTACAATGAGCAGTTCTTC.

V is TRBV6-1 and J is TRBJ1-3; D may be TRBD1 (6 bases). This CDR3 has 15 residues. V was clipped by 6 bases and J by 0 bases, with 12 bases between them. The germline CDR1 and CDR2 sequences are MNHNS and SASEGT. The CDR3 loop reads CASSFGQTSGNTIYF. CDR3 in DNA: TGTGCCAGCAGCTTCGGACAGACCTCTGGAAACACCATATATTTT.

This clonotype was recorded once. The chain uses TRBV20-1 and TRBJ2-3; the D gene could be TRBD1 or TRBD2 (6 bases each). The CDR3 has 15 residues. The germline V gene encodes CDR1 DFQATT and CDR2 SNEGSKA (reference sequence). V was trimmed by 5 bases and J by 2 bases, leaving 17 bases between them. The CDR3 region is CSAPEGGRITDTQYF. CDR3 nucleotide sequence: TGCAGTGCTCCGGAGGGGGGTCGTATCACAGATACGCAGTATTTT.

This clonotype was counted a few times. The chain combines TRBV27 with TRBJ2-3; D might be TRBD1 (6 bases). The CDR3 length is 16 residues. The ends were cut back, 5 bases at V and 1 base at J, with 16 bases in the middle. Germline loops: CDR1 MNHEY, CDR2 SMNVEV (reference sequence). DNA of the CDR3: TGTGCCAGCAGTCTATACAGGACAGAGGGCACAGATACGCAGTATTTT. As protein: CASSLYRTEGTDTQYF.

The table lists this clonotype with many counts. The rearrangement links TRBV29-1 to TRBJ2-6; no reliable D call. Germline CDR1 SQVTM, CDR2 ANQGSEA. There are 14 residues in the CDR3. Deletions cut 4 bases from V and 0 bases from J, with 7 bases between. The CDR3 region is CSVGTGSGANVLTF. CDR3 coding DNA: TGCAGCGTTGGGACGGGCTCTGGGGCCAACGTCCTGACTTTC.

V and J are TRBV6-1 and TRBJ1-6; tentatively, D is TRBD1 (6 bases). V was trimmed by 6 bases and J by 5 bases, leaving 11 bases between them. CDR1 and CDR2 from the germline V gene are MNHNS and SASEGT. The CDR3 spans 14 residues. The DNA of the CDR3 is TGTGCCAGCAGGGGGGCCGGAGATAATTCACCCCTCCACTTT. Its protein is CASRGAGDNSPLHF.

This clonotype was counted many times. The genes are TRBV12-5 and TRBJ2-1, with D unclear. Trimming pared 0 bases from V and 4 bases from J, leaving 16 bases between. Per the germline V gene, CDR1 is LGHNT and CDR2 is FRNRAP. This CDR3 has 17 amino acids. CDR3 DNA sequence: TGTGCTAGTGGTTTGGTAATCGGAGCTAACGGGTACAATGAGCAGTTCTTC. Protein sequence: CASGLVIGANGYNEQFF.

Many counts were recorded for this clonotype. The chain has TRBV11-2 and TRBJ2-3; the match to TRBD1 covers 8 bases. CDR1 SGHAT and CDR2 FQNNGV come from the germline V gene. This CDR3 has 18 residues. V was clipped by 1 base and J by 2 bases; unmatched bases: 11. DNA for the CDR3: TGTGCCAGCAGCTTAGGCGGACAGGGTGACGGTAACACAGATACGCAGTATTTT. This gives the protein CASSLGGQGDGNTDTQYF.

The chain joins TRBV7-2 to TRBJ2-7; D may correspond to TRBD1 or TRBD2 (5 bases each). CDR1 and CDR2 from the germline V gene are SGHTA and FQGNSA. V shed 0 bases and J shed 2 bases, with 8 bases lying between them. CDR3 size: 14 residues. The CDR3: CASSLATGPYEQYF. The CDR3 coding sequence is TGTGCCAGCAGCTTAGCAACGGGGCCCTACGAGCAGTACTTC.

The chain recombines TRBV9 with TRBJ2-7; D may match TRBD1 or TRBD2 (5 bases each). Germline V gives CDR1 SGDLS, CDR2 YYNGEE. The V gene lost 3 bases and the J gene lost 3 bases, with 13 bases spanning the gap. The CDR3 runs 14 residues. The CDR3 spells CASSAGTADYEQYF. The CDR3 DNA sequence: TGTGCCAGCAGCGCGGGGACGGCCGACTACGAGCAGTACTTC.

This rearrangement joins TRBV5-1 to TRBJ2-3; TRBD2 agrees at 10 bases. CDR1 and CDR2 (germline): SGHRS, YFSETQ. The length of the CDR3 is 18 residues. With 7 bases clipped from V and 1 base from J, the junction kept 15 bases outside the gene matches. CDR3 in amino acids: CASGLAVLTSSGTDTQYF. The CDR3 DNA reads TGCGCCAGCGGACTAGCGGTTCTTACTTCCTCCGGCACAGATACGCAGTATTTT. Using reference TRBV5-1 and TRBJ2-3 for the parts outside the CDR3, the full variable domain is KAGVTQTPRYLIKTRGQQVTLSCSPISGHRSVSWYQQTPGQGLQFLFEYFSETQRNKGNFPGRFSGRQFSNSRSEMNVSTLELGDSALYLCASGLAVLTSSGTDTQYFGPGTRLTVL.

The gene calls are TRBV6-5 and TRBJ2-1; D ambiguous. CDR1 and CDR2 from the germline V gene are MNHEY and SVGAGI. The CDR3 has 16 amino acids. The germline V and J ends were trimmed by 0 bases and 2 bases, with 11 bases remaining between them. The DNA of the CDR3 is TGTGCCAGCAGTTACTCGAACTTCGGTACCTACAATGAGCAGTTCTTC. Translated, it gives CASSYSNFGTYNEQFF.

The chain links TRBV6-5 to TRBJ2-2, with D maybe TRBD1 (7 bases). V was cut by 2 bases and J by 7 bases, with 14 bases left in between. This CDR3 comprises 15 residues. Germline lookup yields CDR1 MNHEY and CDR2 SVGAGI. The CDR3 nucleotides read TGTGCCAGCAGTTACCGCAGGGGGGCCGTCGGGGAGCTGTTTTTT. As protein: CASSYRRGAVGELFF.

V usage is TRBV7-6 and J usage is TRBJ1-6; D possibly corresponds to TRBD1 (6 bases). Germline V CDR1 and CDR2: SGHVS, FNYEAQ. V gave up 1 base and J gave up 4 bases, with 8 bases separating them. The CDR3 has 15 residues. CDR3 sequence reads: CASSLDTGYNSPLHF. CDR3 nucleotide sequence: TGTGCCAGCAGCTTAGATACAGGGTATAATTCACCCCTCCACTTT.

This clonotype came up a few times. The J gene is TRBJ2-7, the V gene TRBV20-1; the match to TRBD2 covers 7 bases. The CDR3 runs 13 residues. Trimming removed 3 bases from V and 6 bases from J; junction bases left unmatched: 8. Germline V gene sequence: CDR1 DFQATT, CDR2 SNEGSKA (reference sequence). The CDR3 DNA sequence: TGCAGTGCTAGTGTAGGCCAGCGGGGCGAGCAGTACTTC. Protein product: CSASVGQRGEQYF.

This clonotype has just a few counts. The chain joins TRBV9 to TRBJ2-3; possibly TRBD1 for D (6 bases). Looked up from germline, CDR1 is SGDLS and CDR2 is YYNGEE. CDR3 length: 15 residues. V lost 4 bases and J 3 bases, leaving 15 bases between the germline ends. CDR3 protein: CASSYRTEGTDTQYF. DNA for the CDR3: TGTGCCAGCAGCTACCGGACAGAAGGTACAGATACGCAGTATTTT.

This clonotype has a count of ten or more. The chain carries TRBV7-9 and TRBJ2-7; 10 bases are shared with TRBD1. V lost 5 bases, J lost 2 bases, and 3 bases stayed unmatched. The CDR3 has 14 residues. The V gene's germline CDR1 is SEHNR and CDR2 FQNEAQ (reference sequence). The CDR3 loop is CASSAGTGAYEQYF. CDR3 coding DNA: TGTGCCAGCAGCGCCGGGACAGGGGCCTACGAGCAGTACTTC. The complete variable domain, with remaining parts taken from reference TRBV7-9 and TRBJ2-7, reads DTGVSQNPRHKITKRGQNVTFRCDPISEHNRLYWYRQTLGQGPEFLTYFQNEAQLEKSRLLSDRFSAERPKGSFSTLEIQRTEQGDSAMYLCASSAGTGAYEQYFGPGTRLTVT.

This clonotype was seen a handful of times. The rearrangement uses TRBV7-2 and TRBJ2-7; no reliable D call. The germline gives CDR1 SGHTA, CDR2 FQGNSA. The CDR3 contains 11 residues. Trimming removed 6 bases from V and 4 bases from J, with 7 bases in between. The CDR3 is CASRPTYEQYF. The CDR3 DNA reads TGTGCCAGCAGACCAACTTACGAGCAGTACTTC.

The chain couples TRBV20-1 to TRBJ1-6; no reliable D call. Germline V gene lookup returns CDR1 DFQATT and CDR2 SNEGSKA (reference sequence). CDR3 length: 14 residues. Trimming removed 6 bases from V and 2 bases from J, with 11 bases in between. DNA for the CDR3: TGCAGTGCCCAAAGCCCGACCTATAATTCACCCCTCCACTTT. Its translation is CSAQSPTYNSPLHF.

Only a few counts were recorded for this clonotype. The rearrangement uses TRBV12-3 or TRBV12-4 and TRBJ2-3; 8 bases map to TRBD1. Trimming took 5 bases from V and 2 from J; bases not matched to a gene: 6. The CDR3 is 15 residues long. The DNA for the CDR3 is TGTGCCAGCAGTGTATGGGACAGGCCCACAGATACGCAGTATTTT. The encoded protein is CASSVWDRPTDTQYF.

This CDR3 reads CASSLARGAPQETQYF. CDR3 bases: TGCGCCAGCAGCTTGGCAAGGGGGGCGCCCCAAGAGACCCAGTACTTC. This chain uses TRBV5-1 with TRBJ2-5; D possibly uses TRBD1 or TRBD2 (6 bases each). The CDR3 consists of 16 residues. V lost 0 bases, J lost 1 base, and 13 bases lay in between. Germline CDR1 SGHRS, CDR2 YFSETQ.

This clonotype showed up many times. The rearrangement uses TRBV29-1 and TRBJ2-1; D is perhaps TRBD2 (6 bases). CDR1 and CDR2 (germline): SQVTM, ANQGSEA. CDR3 length: 15 residues. Between the trimmed V and J ends, which lost 8 bases and 2 bases, there was a span of 19 bases. In DNA form, the CDR3 reads TGCAGCACCCTTTTAGCGGACCTCCCCTACAATGAGCAGTTCTTC. Its translation: CSTLLADLPYNEQFF.

This clonotype turned up a few times. The chain has TRBV18 and TRBJ2-1; TRBD1 agrees at 10 bases. Trimming at V came to 3 bases and at J to 8 bases, leaving 4 bases not matched to a gene. CDR1 is KGHSH and CDR2 is LQKENI in the germline V gene. This CDR3 spans 14 amino acids. CDR3 coding DNA: TGTGCCAGCTCACCGACAGGGGGCGAACATGAGCAGTTCTTC. It codes for CASSPTGGEHEQFF.

In DNA, the CDR3 is TGTGCCAGCAGTTTCACGGCATCCACAGATACGCAGTATTTT. Residues: CASSFTASTDTQYF. The V and J genes are TRBV12-3 or TRBV12-4 and TRBJ2-3; no clear D. This CDR3 is built from 14 residues. Trimming took off 3 bases at V and 2 bases at J, with 9 bases between the two ends.

In this sample, this clonotype turned up a few times. The rearrangement joins TRBV20-1 to TRBJ2-7; 8 bases line up with TRBD2. The CDR3 consists of 14 residues. Trimming cost V 3 bases and J 7 bases; bases outside gene matches: 11. The germline V gene has CDR1 DFQATT and CDR2 SNEGSKA (reference sequence). DNA of the CDR3: TGCAGTGCTAGCCGAGCGGGAGCGTTTTGGGAGCAGTACTTC. This sequence encodes CSASRAGAFWEQYF.

Comment on this clonotype: Relative to the germline gene, one junction end is altered; a read error may explain this. The gene calls are TRBV18 and TRBJ2-1, with TRBD1 as a possible D gene (6 bases). This CDR3 is built from 16 residues. From germline, CDR1 is KGHSH and CDR2 LQKENI. The CDR3 region is CASSPYTSGTYKEQFF. The DNA for the CDR3 is TGTGCCAGCTCACCCTACACCTCCGGGACATACAAGGAGCAGTTCTTC.